This T cell receptor (beta chain) was captured in a study of PD-1 blockade in classical Hodgkin lymphoma. This CDR3 has 10 residues. Trimming stripped 10 bases from V and 2 bases from J, with 5 bases between. Germline CDR1 is LNHNV and CDR2 is YYDKDF (reference sequence). Patients all relapsed after autologous stem cell transplantation, and there was variation in brentuximab vedotin exposure. Findings and caveats of the study: Similar baseline diversity was found in complete responders and newly diagnosed patients.

Sequencing used immunoSEQ multiplex PCR; TCRdb keeps in-frame clones, though not all of them. The sample holds 9,000 to 13,000 clones, 70% to 85% seen once. A note on this clone: Its antigen is not known.

The sequence came from a human donor with classical Hodgkin lymphoma. J is TRBJ2-5 and V is TRBV15; D unclear. Sequenced material: peripheral blood mononuclear cells (PBMCs), taken at baseline. The CDR3 loop is CAIGQETQYF. CDR3 nucleotide sequence: TGTGCCATCGGTCAAGAGACCCAGTACTTC.